Listed below are T cell receptor beta chains from one sample, sequenced in a study of T cell responses to AZD1222 COVID-19 vaccine. The data were produced by immunoSEQ multiplex PCR, yet TCRdb's version contains in-frame clones alone and is incomplete. The data show 150,000 to 180,000 clones, more than 85% seen once. The specimen comprised peripheral blood, sampled 28 days after the second AZD1222 dose. These receptors were taken from an adult who received the AZD1222 COVID-19 vaccine. Both conserved end residues are trimmed from each CDR3. The order of the fields is J gene, V gene, CDR3 protein.

J: TRBJ1-1; V: TRBV27; CDR3: ASSTNTEAF
J: TRBJ1-1; V: TRBV27; CDR3: ASSYRARAEAF
J: TRBJ2-6; V: TRBV2; CDR3: ASSAGYSGANVLT
J: TRBJ2-1; V: TRBV7-2; CDR3: ASSLAGVSYNEQF
J: TRBJ2-7; V: TRBV7-9; CDR3: ASSLGTGRYEQY
J: TRBJ1-3; V: TRBV29-1; CDR3: STRESSGNTIY
J: TRBJ1-1; V: TRBV10-1; CDR3: ASSDKGNTEAF
J: TRBJ2-3; V: TRBV5-1; CDR3: ASSFQTGTDTQY
J: TRBJ1-5; V: TRBV5-5; CDR3: ASSPVGNQPQH
J: TRBJ1-5; V: TRBV19; CDR3: ASSRTVYSNQPQH
J: TRBJ2-7; V: TRBV27; CDR3: ASSSSGSIYEQY
J: TRBJ2-2; V: TRBV15; CDR3: ATSRAGTGTGELF
J: TRBJ2-2; V: TRBV7-9; CDR3: ASSFVPGLVPGELF
J: TRBJ1-2; V: TRBV2; CDR3: ASSPQGIYGYT
J: TRBJ2-7; V: TRBV12-3/TRBV12-4; CDR3: ASSRGYEQY
J: TRBJ1-6; V: TRBV5-6; CDR3: ASSSRRSGSWGNSPLH
J: TRBJ2-7; V: TRBV5-1; CDR3: ASSFSMTGSYEQY
J: TRBJ1-5; V: TRBV29-1; CDR3: SVVTGGNQPQH
J: TRBJ2-1; V: TRBV27; CDR3: ASGPPSGSTEQF
J: TRBJ1-5; V: TRBV15; CDR3: ATSRGGDRDQPQH
J: TRBJ2-2; V: TRBV19; CDR3: ASSIAGQGRTGELF
J: TRBJ1-1; V: TRBV10-3; CDR3: AIRNGGDTEAF
J: TRBJ1-1; V: TRBV5-6; CDR3: ASGRGWTEAF
J: TRBJ1-2; V: TRBV5-6; CDR3: ASSLADYRED